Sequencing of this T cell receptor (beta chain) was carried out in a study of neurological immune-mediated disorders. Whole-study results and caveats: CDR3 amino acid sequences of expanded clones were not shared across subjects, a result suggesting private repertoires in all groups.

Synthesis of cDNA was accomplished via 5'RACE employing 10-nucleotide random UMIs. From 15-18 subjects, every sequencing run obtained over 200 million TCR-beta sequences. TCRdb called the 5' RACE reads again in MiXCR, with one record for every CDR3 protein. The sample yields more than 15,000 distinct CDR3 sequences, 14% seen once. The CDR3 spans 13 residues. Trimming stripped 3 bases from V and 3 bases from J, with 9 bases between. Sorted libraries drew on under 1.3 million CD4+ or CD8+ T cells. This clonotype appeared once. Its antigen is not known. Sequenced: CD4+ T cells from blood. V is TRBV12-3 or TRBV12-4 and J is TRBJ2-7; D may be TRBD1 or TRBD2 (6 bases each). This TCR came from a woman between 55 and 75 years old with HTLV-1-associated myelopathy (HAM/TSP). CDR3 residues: CASSFGGSYEQYF. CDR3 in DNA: TGTGCCAGCAGTTTCGGGGGCAGCTACGAGCAGTACTTC.